This T cell receptor beta chain was identified during a study of blood T cells in healthy people across ages. Study-level background: Template switching retrieved approximately one barcoded beta molecule for each two T cells.

Comments on this clonotype: The target antigen is unknown.

The study, taken as a whole, reports: There was a strong correlation between TCR beta diversity and naive T cell percentage.

PBMCs numbering at least 6.5 million were isolated per sample. Using a J-beta primer mix together with a sample-barcoded 5' primer, a second PCR was run for about 6 to 11 cycles. TCRdb analysed the 5' RACE reads with MiXCR anew, one entry per CDR3 protein. The sample lists approximately 1.5 million distinct CDR3 sequences, about 31% occurring once. Germline lookup yields CDR1 SGHRS and CDR2 YFSETQ. Losses at the gene ends were 2 bases for V and 5 bases for J; bases not matched to a gene: 12. CDR3 length equals 17 residues. The chain employs TRBV5-1 and TRBJ2-1; TRBD2 agrees at 8 bases. What was sequenced was blood. The source of this sequence is a woman between 25 and 40 years old in good health. This chain's CDR3 is CASSLSLKRGPNNEQFF. DNA of the CDR3: TGCGCCAGCAGCTTATCTCTTAAGCGGGGGCCTAACAATGAGCAGTTCTTC.